This is a list of T cell receptor beta chains from one sample in a study of blood T cell repertoires in COVID-19. Measured with immunoSEQ multiplex PCR; TCRdb has only the in-frame clones, and not every one. The sample shows 350,000 to 450,000 clones, around four fifths of them seen only once. Material: PBMCs or T cells enriched from blood (not recorded which). The origin of the receptors is a woman aged 45-65 years who had recovered from COVID-19. The CDR3 runs from the conserved cysteine through the conserved F or W. D genes are given only for firm matches. Only some rows state a clone size, as once, few, many or a class for expanded clones.

clone size,D gene,J gene,V gene,CDR3 DNA,CDR3 protein
.,TRBD2,TRBJ2-3,TRBV27,TGTGCCAGCAGCTGGACTAGCGACAAAACGCAGTATTTT,CASSWTSDKTQYF
.,TRBD2,TRBJ2-5,TRBV7-2,TGTGCCAGCAGCTTAAGTCTAGCGGGGGGCCAAAGGGGCGAGACCCAGTACTTC,CASSLSLAGGQRGETQYF
.,TRBD2,TRBJ2-2,TRBV30,TGTGCCTGGAGTGTACTGGTTCTAGCGGGAGGCACTAACACCGGGGAGCTGTTTTTT,CAWSVLVLAGGTNTGELFF
.,TRBD1,TRBJ1-4,TRBV9,TGTGCCAGCAGCCCAGACAGGGGAGAGGGAAAACTGTTTTTT,CASSPDRGEGKLFF
.,.,TRBJ1-5,TRBV6-2/TRBV6-3,TGTGCCAGCAGTACGACATATCAGCCCCAGCATTTT,CASSTTYQPQHF
.,.,TRBJ1-5,TRBV3-1/TRBV3-2,TGTGCCAGCAGCCAGGACAGCGGCAATCAGCCCCAGCATTTT,CASSQDSGNQPQHF
.,.,TRBJ2-1,TRBV12-3/TRBV12-4,TGTGCCAGCAGCGTAGGGGAATACAATGAGCAGTTCTTC,CASSVGEYNEQFF
.,TRBD1,TRBJ1-6,TRBV19,TGTGCCAGTAAAGACAGGGTGAGTTCACCCCTCCACTTT,CASKDRVSSPLHF
.,TRBD2,TRBJ2-3,TRBV7-2,TGTGCCAGCAGCGCGAGACTAGCTCCAGATACGCAGTATTTT,CASSARLAPDTQYF
.,TRBD1,TRBJ1-6,TRBV28,TGTGCCACCCAACCCCTGACAGGGGGGTCCCTCCACTTT,CATQPLTGGSLHF
.,.,TRBJ1-5,TRBV19,TGTGCCAGTAGCAAGGGCGGGGGAGTAATTAGCAATCAGCCCCAGCATTTT,CASSKGGGVISNQPQHF
.,TRBD1,TRBJ1-2,TRBV7-9,TGTGCCAGCAGCCCCGGGACAGGGGGGAACGAAGATTATGGCTACACCTTC,CASSPGTGGNEDYGYTF
once,TRBD1,TRBJ2-5,TRBV6-5,TGTGCCAGCATCAGGACAGGGGGCGCGGGAGAGACCCAGTACTTC,CASIRTGGAGETQYF
.,.,TRBJ1-1,TRBV6-5,TGTGCCACCCTGGGACACCGCAACACTGAAGCTTTCTTT,CATLGHRNTEAFF
.,.,TRBJ1-2,TRBV2,TGTGCCAGCAGTGAAACAGGATCCTATGGCTACACCTTC,CASSETGSYGYTF
.,.,TRBJ2-1,TRBV7-3,TGTGCCAGCAGCTTATTCGCGAGTAGCTCCTACAATGAGCAGTTCTTC,CASSLFASSSYNEQFF
.,TRBD1,TRBJ1-1,TRBV5-1,TGCGCCAGCGGACAGGACGCCAATGGAGCTTTCTTT,CASGQDANGAFF
.,.,TRBJ1-2,TRBV6-2/TRBV6-3,TGTGCCAGCAGTTACGAGGGCAGGACCATTGGCTACACCTTC,CASSYEGRTIGYTF
.,.,TRBJ1-3,TRBV2,TGTGCCAGCAACCCATCGGGGGGCACCCGCATCCGCTCTGGAAACACCATATATTTT,CASNPSGGTRIRSGNTIYF
.,TRBD1,TRBJ1-3,TRBV9,TGTGCCAGCAGCGTAGGAGGGGGCTTTAGCTCTGGAAACACCATATATTTT,CASSVGGGFSSGNTIYF
.,.,TRBJ1-1,TRBV25-1,TGTGCCAGCAGTGTTTCGGGGGGCACTGAAGCTTTCTTT,CASSVSGGTEAFF
.,.,TRBJ2-1,TRBV6-2/TRBV6-3,TGTGCCAGCAGTTACTCGAGTATGGGGGCGGTGGGGGTCTTC,CASSYSSMGAVGVF
.,.,TRBJ2-7,TRBV10-3,TGTGCCATCACCGAGGGTGGGCAGGGGAAATTCTACGAGCAGTACTTC,CAITEGGQGKFYEQYF
.,TRBD1,TRBJ1-2,TRBV4-2,TGTGCCAGCAGCCTGGACAGGAACTATGGCTACACCTTC,CASSLDRNYGYTF
.,.,TRBJ1-2,TRBV3-1/TRBV3-2,TGTGCCAGCAGCCACGGGAGACTCTACACCTTC,CASSHGRLYTF
.,TRBD1,TRBJ1-1,TRBV25-1,TGTGCCAGCAGTGAACCTACGACAGGGGACACTGAAGCTTTCTTT,CASSEPTTGDTEAFF
.,TRBD1,TRBJ1-1,TRBV5-5,TGTGCCAGCAGCCGGGGACAGAAACAGGGCACTGAAGCTTTCTTT,CASSRGQKQGTEAFF
.,.,TRBJ2-2,TRBV5-1,TGCGCCAGCAGCTTGGCCTTGCAGGGAAACGGGGAGCTGTTTTTT,CASSLALQGNGELFF
.,.,TRBJ1-3,TRBV10-3,TGTGCCACAATGACAGAGAACCAAAACACCATATATTTT,CATMTENQNTIYF
.,.,TRBJ1-1,TRBV13,TGTGCCAGCAGCTTAAACAGGAACACTGAAGCTTTCTTT,CASSLNRNTEAFF
.,.,TRBJ2-7,TRBV2,TGTGCCAGCCAGCTTCAGGGCACCTTCTCCTACGAGCAGTACTTC,CASQLQGTFSYEQYF
.,TRBD1,TRBJ2-4,TRBV7-2,TGTGCCAGCAGCTTTTATGACAGGGGGCAAGACAAAAACATTCAGTACTTC,CASSFYDRGQDKNIQYF
.,TRBD1,TRBJ2-2,TRBV7-3,TGTGCCAGCAGCCCAGGGGGCGGACAGGGGGCAACCGGGGAGCTGTTTTTT,CASSPGGGQGATGELFF
.,TRBD1,TRBJ2-3,TRBV19,TGTGCCAGTAGCAAGGACAGGGTTACAGATACGCAGTATTTT,CASSKDRVTDTQYF
.,TRBD1,TRBJ1-6,TRBV3-1/TRBV3-2,TGTGCCAGGGTCAGGGGGCGGCAGATCGGGAATTCACCCCTCCACTTT,CARVRGRQIGNSPLHF
few,.,TRBJ1-1,TRBV29-1,TGCAGCGTAACCCCCCAACACCCGGGGACTGAAGCTTTCTTT,CSVTPQHPGTEAFF
.,TRBD1,TRBJ2-5,TRBV27,TGTGCCAGCGCAAACAGGGGGCAGCGGGAGACCCAGTACTTC,CASANRGQRETQYF
.,TRBD1,TRBJ1-1,TRBV5-1,TGCGCCAGCAGCTGGGGTCCGGCAGGGGGTGGAACTGAAGCTTTCTTT,CASSWGPAGGGTEAFF
once,.,TRBJ2-2,TRBV24-1,TGTGCCACCAGTGGTCGTAGGCGGCCGGACACCGGGGAGCTGTTTTTT,CATSGRRRPDTGELFF
few,.,TRBJ1-5,TRBV2,TGTGCCAGCAACGGACAGTTGAATCAGCCCCAGCATTTT,CASNGQLNQPQHF
.,.,TRBJ2-1,TRBV5-1,TGCGCCAGCAGCTTACAGGGTGATGAGCAGTTCTTC,CASSLQGDEQFF
.,.,TRBJ1-4,TRBV6-2/TRBV6-3,TGTGCCAGCAGTCGAGTCGGAACTAATGAAAAACTGTTTTTT,CASSRVGTNEKLFF
.,.,TRBJ2-7,TRBV6-2/TRBV6-3,TGTGCCAGCAGTTACTTCGCGGCAGGGCAAGAGCAGTACTTC,CASSYFAAGQEQYF